This T cell receptor (beta chain) was identified in a study of T cell responses to AZD1222 COVID-19 vaccine. Study observations and caveats: In all cases, repertoires were sampled only after the peak T cell response. It should be noted that donors were predominantly white British and more often female, and clonal diversity was possibly underestimated. Nearly half of spike-specific TCRs reportedly target unmutated variant regions.

TCRdb keeps only in-frame clones here, not all; method: immunoSEQ multiplex PCR. The table shows just over 15,000 clones, with about 88% occurring only once. V lost 1 base and J 2 bases, leaving 18 bases between the germline ends. Per the germline V gene, CDR1 is KGHSH and CDR2 is LQKENI. This CDR3 has 18 residues. A remark on this clone: Its matching antigen is unknown.

The sequence came from an adult who received the AZD1222 COVID-19 vaccine. The sample in question was peripheral blood, obtained 28 days after the second AZD1222 dose. The genes are TRBV18 and TRBJ2-1, with D uncertain. For the CDR3, the DNA is TGTGCCAGCTCACCACGGCAAGGTCCCTTCGGGCCCTACAATGAGCAGTTCTTC. It translates to CASSPRQGPFGPYNEQFF.